Presented here are 19 T cell receptor beta chains from one specimen sequenced in a study of cytomegalovirus exposure and HLA in healthy donors. Primers for the PCR totalled 60 Vbeta and 13 Jbeta. Clones were sequenced by immunoSEQ multiplex PCR, and TCRdb holds only the in-frame ones, with some missing. The profile covers some 130,000 clones, with about 79% appearing a single time and about 2.5% taken by the ten largest. Sequencing was done on a sample of PBMCs. The receptors derive from a man aged 50 or older in good health and CMV-seronegative.

V usage is TRBV5-1 and J usage is TRBJ2-1; D remains unclear. This CDR3 comprises 16 residues. Per the germline V gene, CDR1 is SGHRS and CDR2 is YFSETQ. V was trimmed by 2 bases and J by 0 bases, leaving 12 bases between them. Here the CDR3 DNA reads TGCGCCAGCAGCTTAGAGGTTGCGAGCTCCTACAATGAGCAGTTCTTC. Its translation is CASSLEVASSYNEQFF.

The CDR3 DNA sequence: TGTGCCAGCAGCCGAGCCTCGACAGGGAACGAGCAGTACTTC. Translating gives CASSRASTGNEQYF. The gene calls are TRBV6-6 and TRBJ2-7, with TRBD1 matching 7 bases. This CDR3 has 14 amino acids. Germline V gene sequence: CDR1 MNHNY, CDR2 SVGAGI (reference sequence). Losses at the gene ends were 6 bases for V and 5 bases for J; bases not matched to a gene: 10.

The chain uses TRBV6-5 and TRBJ1-2; no clear D. V was shortened by 5 bases and J by 7 bases, with 17 bases between the two germline ends. Germline V gene data show CDR1 as MNHEY and CDR2 as SVGAGI. The CDR3 is made up of 14 amino acids. The CDR3 nucleotides are TGTGCCAGCAGTCCCCGGGAGGGCCGGGGTGGCTACACCTTC. This encodes CASSPREGRGGYTF.

V gene TRBV21-1 combines with J gene TRBJ1-1; the D call TRBD1 from the table was never checked on the DNA. TRBV21-1 is an annotated pseudogene. The CDR3 extends over 16 amino acids. CDR3 residues: CASSQLLTGVATEAFF. CDR3 coding DNA: TGTGCCAGCAGCCAGCTTTTGACAGGGGTAGCCACTGAAGCTTTCTTT.

The V call is TRBV30, the J call TRBJ2-5; 7 bases are shared with TRBD1. Germline V lookup: CDR1 GTSNPN, CDR2 SVGIG (reference sequence). The CDR3 totals 13 residues. V shed 4 bases, J shed 5 bases, and the junction held 7 bases outside the gene matches. CDR3: CAWTRGYSETQYF. The CDR3 DNA reads as TGTGCCTGGACCAGGGGGTATAGTGAGACCCAGTACTTC. The full variable domain, its missing parts supplied by reference TRBV30 and TRBJ2-5, is SQTIHQWPATLVQPVGSPLSLECTVEGTSNPNLYWYRQAAGRGLQLLFYSVGIGQISSEVPQNLSASRPQDRQFILSSKKLLLSDSGFYLCAWTRGYSETQYFGPGTRLLVL.

This chain links TRBV5-1 with TRBJ2-2; 7 bases are shared with TRBD2. CDR1 is SGHRS, CDR2 YFSETQ, per germline. This CDR3 region has 16 residues. Trimming at V came to 5 bases and at J to 2 bases, leaving 9 bases not matched to a gene. CDR3 bases: TGCGCCAGCAGTCTAGCGGCTAAGACAAACACCGGGGAGCTGTTTTTT. It yields the protein CASSLAAKTNTGELFF.

The chain uses TRBV9 and TRBJ1-2; 11 bases agree with TRBD1. CDR3 length: 17 residues. The V gene's germline CDR1 is SGDLS and CDR2 YYNGEE. Unmatched junction bases numbered 9, after V lost 3 bases and J lost 2 bases. The CDR3 is CASSAGTGGRSNYGYTF. The CDR3 bases are TGTGCCAGCAGCGCCGGGACAGGGGGGCGTTCCAACTATGGCTACACCTTC.

The chain links TRBV6-6 to TRBJ2-7, with D maybe TRBD1 (6 bases). Trimming stripped 6 bases from V and 3 bases from J, with 18 bases between. CDR1 is MNHNY and CDR2 is SVGAGI in the germline V gene (reference sequence). The CDR3 loop spans 15 amino acids. CDR3: CASRDQGIGGYEQYF. CDR3 in DNA: TGTGCCAGCAGAGACCAGGGGATAGGGGGCTACGAGCAGTACTTC.

The gene calls are TRBV6-6 and TRBJ1-5, with D possibly being TRBD1 (6 bases). V shed 2 bases and J shed 6 bases, with 14 bases lying between them. The CDR3 totals 15 residues. Germline V gives CDR1 MNHNY, CDR2 SVGAGI (reference sequence). The DNA for the CDR3 is TGTGCCAGCAGTTACACCAGGGGAATGGGTCAGCCCCAGCATTTT. Its translation is CASSYTRGMGQPQHF.

The chain joins TRBV7-8 to TRBJ1-2; D remains unclear. The CDR3 consists of 12 residues. The germline CDR1 and CDR2 sequences are SGHVS and FQNEAQ. V was clipped by 5 bases and J by 4 bases, with 8 bases between them. The CDR3 nucleotides are TGTGCCAGCAGCCGGTCCGTCTATGGCTACACCTTC. This encodes CASSRSVYGYTF.

This chain uses TRBV9 with TRBJ2-1, with TRBD2 matching 10 bases. Germline V CDR1 and CDR2: SGDLS, YYNGEE. With 4 bases clipped from V and 5 bases from J, the junction kept 12 bases outside the gene matches. The CDR3 has 17 residues. Here the CDR3 reads CASSYTAGLAKNNEQFF. CDR3 bases: TGTGCCAGCAGCTATACTGCGGGACTAGCGAAAAACAATGAGCAGTTCTTC.

The chain links TRBV6-1 to TRBJ2-1, with a weak D call TRBD1 (6 bases). Between the trimmed V and J ends, which lost 8 bases and 0 bases, there was a span of 11 bases. The germline CDR1 and CDR2 sequences are MNHNS and SASEGT. There are 14 residues in the CDR3. DNA for the CDR3: TGTGCCAGCCGACCCAGGGGCTCCTACAATGAGCAGTTCTTC. Residues: CASRPRGSYNEQFF.

This clone was counted a single time. The chain links TRBV13 to TRBJ1-4; TRBD1 matches 7 bases. The germline CDR1 and CDR2 sequences are PRHDT and FYEKMQ (reference sequence). The CDR3 contains 14 residues. V dropped 4 bases and J dropped 12; count of bases not matched to a gene: 11. The CDR3, as DNA: TGTGCCAGCAGCTCTAGAGGGGGCTCGGGGGAACTGTTTTTT. Translated: CASSSRGGSGELFF. Drawing the rest from reference TRBV13 and TRBJ1-4, the complete variable domain is AAGVIQSPRHLIKEKRETATLKCYPIPRHDTVYWYQQGPGQDPQFLISFYEKMQSDKGSIPDRFSAQQFSDYHSELNMSSLELGDSALYFCASSSRGGSGELFFGSGTQLSVL.

This clone came up a few times. J is TRBJ2-6 and V is TRBV4-2; 8 bases match TRBD2. The trim removed 4 bases at V and 2 bases at J, leaving 7 bases unmatched. CDR1 and CDR2 (germline): LGHNA, YNFKEQ. The CDR3 consists of 17 residues. In DNA form, the CDR3 reads TGTGCCAGCAGCCGGTTGACTAGCGACGCTGGGGCCAACGTCCTGACTTTC. It specifies CASSRLTSDAGANVLTF.

This clone turned up a few times. Other nucleotide sequences in the sample specify the same CDR3. V and J are TRBV4-2 and TRBJ1-6; 9 nucleotides align to TRBD1. The germline V gene has CDR1 LGHNA and CDR2 YNFKEQ. Germline trimming cut 0 bases from V and 9 bases from J; bases unmatched to any gene: 6. The CDR3 runs 16 residues. Written as DNA, the CDR3 is TGTGCCAGCAGCCAAGAGGCTCCGGACAGGGGTTCACCCCTCCACTTT. As protein: CASSQEAPDRGSPLHF.

The chain couples TRBV7-9 to TRBJ1-6; 7 nucleotides match TRBD1. Germline assignment: CDR1 SEHNR and CDR2 FQNEAQ (reference sequence). Trimming at V came to 8 bases and at J to 9 bases, leaving 4 bases not matched to a gene. The CDR3 contains 12 residues. Written as DNA, the CDR3 is TGTGCCAGCCGTGGACAGGCTTCACCCCTCCACTTT. Its translation: CASRGQASPLHF.

The chain is built from TRBV10-2 and TRBJ2-5, with a possible D match to TRBD1 (7 bases). CDR1 WSHSY and CDR2 SAAADI come from the germline V gene. The CDR3 has 13 amino acids. Trimming took off 4 bases at V and 5 bases at J, with 11 bases between the two ends. The CDR3 nucleotides read TGCGCCAGCAGTGGACAGGGAGGCGAGACCCAGTACTTC. The encoded protein is CASSGQGGETQYF.

V and J are TRBV19 and TRBJ2-5; tentatively, D is TRBD2 (7 bases). Germline V gene data show CDR1 as LNHDA and CDR2 as SQIVND (reference sequence). The CDR3 covers 16 residues. V was cut by 3 bases and J by 2 bases, with 16 bases left in between. For the CDR3, the DNA is TGTGCCAGTAGTATTGGGGGGGCGCGGGGACAAGAGACCCAGTACTTC. Residues: CASSIGGARGQETQYF.

This chain uses TRBV6-1 with TRBJ2-1; 8 positions match TRBD1. Germline assignment: CDR1 MNHNS and CDR2 SASEGT. The V and J ends lost 3 bases and 6 bases, in that order; junction bases with no gene match: 4. The CDR3 runs to 14 residues. The CDR3 DNA reads TGTGCCAGCAGTGAGACAGGGGTATCCAATGAGCAGTTCTTC. This translates into CASSETGVSNEQFF.